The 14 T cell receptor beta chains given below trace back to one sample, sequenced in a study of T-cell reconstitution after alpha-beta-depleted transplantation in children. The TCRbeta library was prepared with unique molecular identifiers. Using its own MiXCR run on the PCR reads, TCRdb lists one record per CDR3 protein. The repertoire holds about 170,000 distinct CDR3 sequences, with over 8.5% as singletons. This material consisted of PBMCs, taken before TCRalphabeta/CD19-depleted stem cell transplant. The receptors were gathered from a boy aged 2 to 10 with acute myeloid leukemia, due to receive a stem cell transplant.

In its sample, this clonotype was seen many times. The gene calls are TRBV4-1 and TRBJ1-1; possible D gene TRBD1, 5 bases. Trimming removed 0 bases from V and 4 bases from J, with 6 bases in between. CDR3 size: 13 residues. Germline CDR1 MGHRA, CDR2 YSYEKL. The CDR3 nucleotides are TGCGCCAGCAGCCAAGAGGGACGCACTGAAGCTTTCTTT. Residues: CASSQEGRTEAFF.

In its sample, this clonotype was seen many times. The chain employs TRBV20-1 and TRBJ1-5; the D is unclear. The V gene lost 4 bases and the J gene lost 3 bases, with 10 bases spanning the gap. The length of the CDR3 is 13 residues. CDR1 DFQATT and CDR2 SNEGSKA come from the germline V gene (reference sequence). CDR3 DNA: TGCAGTGCTACGCAGGACCTCAATCAGCCCCAGCATTTT. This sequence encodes CSATQDLNQPQHF.

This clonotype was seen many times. The CDR3 loop reads CASSRGRGQGEAFF. The DNA of the CDR3 is TGTGCCAGCAGCCGCGGCAGGGGGCAAGGTGAAGCTTTCTTT. This rearrangement joins TRBV11-2 to TRBJ1-1, with 8 nucleotides matching TRBD1. Trimming at V came to 5 bases and at J to 7 bases, leaving 9 bases not matched to a gene. The germline V gene encodes CDR1 SGHAT and CDR2 FQNNGV. The CDR3 length is 14 residues.

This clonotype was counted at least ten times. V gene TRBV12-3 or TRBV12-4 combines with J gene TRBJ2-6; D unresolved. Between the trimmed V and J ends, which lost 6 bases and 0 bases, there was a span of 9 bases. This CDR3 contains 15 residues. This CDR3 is CASRTVNSGANVLTF. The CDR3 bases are TGTGCCAGCAGAACCGTCAACTCTGGGGCCAACGTCCTGACTTTC.

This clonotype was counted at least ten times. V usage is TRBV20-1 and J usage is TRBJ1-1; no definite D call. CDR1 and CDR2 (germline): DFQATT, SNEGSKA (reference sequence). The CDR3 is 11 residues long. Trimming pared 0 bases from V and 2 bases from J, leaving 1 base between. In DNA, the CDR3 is TGCAGTGCTAGAGATAACACTGAAGCTTTCTTT. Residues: CSARDNTEAFF.

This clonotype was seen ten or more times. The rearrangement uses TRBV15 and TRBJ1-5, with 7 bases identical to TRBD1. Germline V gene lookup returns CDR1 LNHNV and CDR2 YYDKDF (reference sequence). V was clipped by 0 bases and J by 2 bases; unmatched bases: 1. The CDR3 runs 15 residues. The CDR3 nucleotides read TGTGCCACCAGCAGAGATGGGACAGGCAATCAGCCCCAGCATTTT. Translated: CATSRDGTGNQPQHF. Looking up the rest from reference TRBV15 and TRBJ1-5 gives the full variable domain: DAMVIQNPRYQVTQFGKPVTLSCSQTLNHNVMYWYQQKSSQAPKLLFHYYDKDFNNEADTPDNFQSRRPNTSFCFLDIRSPGLGDTAMYLCATSRDGTGNQPQHFGDGTRLSIL.

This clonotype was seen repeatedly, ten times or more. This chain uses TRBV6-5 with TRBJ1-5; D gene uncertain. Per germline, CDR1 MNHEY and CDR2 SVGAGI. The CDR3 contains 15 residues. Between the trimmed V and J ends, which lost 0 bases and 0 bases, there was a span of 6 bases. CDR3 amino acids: CASSYSRHSNQPQHF. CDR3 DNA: TGTGCCAGCAGTTACTCGAGACATAGCAATCAGCCCCAGCATTTT.

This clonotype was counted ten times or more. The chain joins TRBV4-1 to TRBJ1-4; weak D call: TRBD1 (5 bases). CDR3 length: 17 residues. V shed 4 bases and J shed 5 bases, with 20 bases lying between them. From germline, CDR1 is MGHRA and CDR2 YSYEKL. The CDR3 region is CASSPGTPITHNEKLFF. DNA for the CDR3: TGCGCCAGCAGCCCCGGGACCCCTATAACCCACAATGAAAAACTGTTTTTT.

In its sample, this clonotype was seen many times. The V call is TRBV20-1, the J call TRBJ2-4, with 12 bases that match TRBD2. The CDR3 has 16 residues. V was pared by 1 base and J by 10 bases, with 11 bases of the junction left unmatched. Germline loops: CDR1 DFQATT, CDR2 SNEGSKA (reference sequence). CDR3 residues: CSARGMRGLAGSIQYF. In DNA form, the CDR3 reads TGCAGTGCTAGAGGAATGCGTGGACTAGCGGGATCGATTCAGTACTTC.

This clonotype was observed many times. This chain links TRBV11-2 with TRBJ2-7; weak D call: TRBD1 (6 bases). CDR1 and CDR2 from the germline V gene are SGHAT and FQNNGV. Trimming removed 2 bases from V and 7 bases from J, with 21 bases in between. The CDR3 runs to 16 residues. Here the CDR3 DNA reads TGTGCCAGCAGCTTAACGTCGGACAGCGCTACGTGGGAGCAGTACGTC. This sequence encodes CASSLTSDSATWEQYV.

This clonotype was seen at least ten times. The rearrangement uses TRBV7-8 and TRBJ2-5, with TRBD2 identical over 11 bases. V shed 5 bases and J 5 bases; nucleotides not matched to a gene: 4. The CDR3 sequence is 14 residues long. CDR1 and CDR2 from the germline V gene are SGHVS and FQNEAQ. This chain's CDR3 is CASSPTSGGETQYF. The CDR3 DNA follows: TGTGCCAGCAGCCCAACTAGCGGGGGTGAGACCCAGTACTTC.

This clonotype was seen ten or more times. CDR3: CASSYTDTTTPYEQYV. Written as DNA, the CDR3 is TGTGCCAGCAGTTACACGGACACGACGACACCTTACGAGCAGTACGTC. V usage is TRBV6-5 and J usage is TRBJ2-7; weak D call: TRBD1 (5 bases). Trimming shortened V by 2 bases and J by 4 bases, and 18 bases separated the two germline ends. CDR1 MNHEY and CDR2 SVGAGI come from the germline V gene. The CDR3 loop spans 16 amino acids.

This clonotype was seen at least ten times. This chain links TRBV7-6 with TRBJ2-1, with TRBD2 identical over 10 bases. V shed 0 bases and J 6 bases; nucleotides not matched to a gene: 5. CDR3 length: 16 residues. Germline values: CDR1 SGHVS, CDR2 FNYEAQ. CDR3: CASSLAQRGGPNEQFF. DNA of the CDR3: TGTGCCAGCAGCTTAGCTCAGCGGGGGGGCCCCAATGAGCAGTTCTTC.

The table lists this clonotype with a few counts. The DNA of the CDR3 is TGTGCCAGTAGTATCGGCTACACTGAAGCTTTCTTT. This sequence encodes CASSIGYTEAFF. This rearrangement joins TRBV19 to TRBJ1-1, with no clear D. The CDR3 consists of 12 residues. With 3 bases removed from V and 3 bases from J, the gap between germline ends came to 5 bases. Germline CDR1 LNHDA, CDR2 SQIVND (reference sequence).